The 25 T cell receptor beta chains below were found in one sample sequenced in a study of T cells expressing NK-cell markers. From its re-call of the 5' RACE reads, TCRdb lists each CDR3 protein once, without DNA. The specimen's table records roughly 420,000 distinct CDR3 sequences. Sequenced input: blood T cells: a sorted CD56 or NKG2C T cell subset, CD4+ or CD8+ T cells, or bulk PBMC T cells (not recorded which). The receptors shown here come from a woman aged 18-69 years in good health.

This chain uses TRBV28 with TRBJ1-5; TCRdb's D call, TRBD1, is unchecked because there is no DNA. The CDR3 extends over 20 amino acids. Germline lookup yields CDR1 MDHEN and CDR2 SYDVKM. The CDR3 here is CASSVSTGDETFYSNQPQHF.

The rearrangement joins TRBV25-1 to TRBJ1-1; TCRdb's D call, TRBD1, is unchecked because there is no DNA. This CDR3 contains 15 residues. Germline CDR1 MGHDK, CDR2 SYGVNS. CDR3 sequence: CASSDRDRGVTEAFF.

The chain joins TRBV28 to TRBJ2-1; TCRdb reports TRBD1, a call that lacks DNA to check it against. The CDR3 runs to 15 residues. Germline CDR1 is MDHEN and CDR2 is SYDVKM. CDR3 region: CASSLLGGSQDEQFF.

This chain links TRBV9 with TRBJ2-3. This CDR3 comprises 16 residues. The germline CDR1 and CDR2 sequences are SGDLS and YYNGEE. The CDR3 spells CASSVAFSFSTDTQYF.

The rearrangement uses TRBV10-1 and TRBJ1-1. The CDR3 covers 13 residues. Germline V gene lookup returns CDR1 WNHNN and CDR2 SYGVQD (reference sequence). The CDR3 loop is CASSETSNTEAFF.

The CDR3 spells CASSQDIGLAGGSYNEQFF. The genes are TRBV4-3 and TRBJ2-1; TCRdb selects TRBD2, and the lack of DNA leaves this call unchecked. In germline, CDR1 is LGHNA, CDR2 YSLEER. The CDR3 has 19 residues.

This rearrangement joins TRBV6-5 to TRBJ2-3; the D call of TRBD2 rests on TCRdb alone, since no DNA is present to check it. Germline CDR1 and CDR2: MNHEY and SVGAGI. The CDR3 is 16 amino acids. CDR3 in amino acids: CASSIPGLAGPDTQYF.

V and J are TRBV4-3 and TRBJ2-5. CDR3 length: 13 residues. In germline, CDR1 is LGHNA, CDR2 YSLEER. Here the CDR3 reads CASSHRVGETQYF.

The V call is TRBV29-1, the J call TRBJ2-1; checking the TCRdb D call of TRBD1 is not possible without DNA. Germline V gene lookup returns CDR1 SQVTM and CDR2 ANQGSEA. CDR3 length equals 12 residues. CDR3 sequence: CSVEGVYNEQFF.

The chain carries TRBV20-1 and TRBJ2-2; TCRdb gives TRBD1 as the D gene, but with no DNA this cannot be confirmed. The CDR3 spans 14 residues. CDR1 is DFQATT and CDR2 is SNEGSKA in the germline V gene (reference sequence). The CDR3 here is CSASGPQNTGELFF.

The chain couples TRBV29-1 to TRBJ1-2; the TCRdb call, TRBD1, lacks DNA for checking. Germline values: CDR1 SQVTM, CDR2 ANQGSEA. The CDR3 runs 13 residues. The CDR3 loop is CSVSDRGDYGYTF.

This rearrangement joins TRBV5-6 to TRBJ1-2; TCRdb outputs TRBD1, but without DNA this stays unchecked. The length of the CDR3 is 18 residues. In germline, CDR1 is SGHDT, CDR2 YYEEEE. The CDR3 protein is CASSLSPGQGLTNYGYTF.

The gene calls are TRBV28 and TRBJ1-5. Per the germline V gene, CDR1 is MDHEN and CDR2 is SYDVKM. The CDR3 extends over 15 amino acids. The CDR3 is CASSFSESAGQPQHF.

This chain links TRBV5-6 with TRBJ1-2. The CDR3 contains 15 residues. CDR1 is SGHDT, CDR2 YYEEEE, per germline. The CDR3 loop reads CASSPNGRQGTGYTF.

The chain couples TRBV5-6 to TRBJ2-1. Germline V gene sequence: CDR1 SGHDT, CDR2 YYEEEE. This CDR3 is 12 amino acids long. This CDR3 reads CASSLRRNEQFF. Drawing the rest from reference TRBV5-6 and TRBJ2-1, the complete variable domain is DAGVTQSPTHLIKTRGQQVTLRCSPKSGHDTVSWYQQALGQGPQFIFQYYEEEERQRGNFPDRFSGHQFPNYSSELNVNALLLGDSALYLCASSLRRNEQFFGPGTRLTVL.

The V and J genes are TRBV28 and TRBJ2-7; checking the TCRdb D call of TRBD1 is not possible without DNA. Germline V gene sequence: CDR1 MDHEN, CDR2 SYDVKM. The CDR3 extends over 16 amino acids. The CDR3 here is CAIRPGADSSSYEQYF.

CDR3 sequence: CSVGGGINNEQFF. This chain connects TRBV29-1 to TRBJ2-1; TCRdb names TRBD1, which stays unverified in the absence of DNA. The germline gives CDR1 SQVTM, CDR2 ANQGSEA. The CDR3 has 13 residues.

The chain's CDR3 is CASSPTGTSFSGELFF. J is TRBJ2-2 and V is TRBV6-1; the TCRdb call, TRBD2, lacks DNA for checking. CDR1 is MNHNS, CDR2 SASEGT, per germline. This CDR3 contains 16 residues.

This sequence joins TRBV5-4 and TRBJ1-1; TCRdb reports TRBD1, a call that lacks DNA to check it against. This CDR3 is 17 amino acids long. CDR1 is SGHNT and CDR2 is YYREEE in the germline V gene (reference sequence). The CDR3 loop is CASTPRTGGQLNTEAFF.

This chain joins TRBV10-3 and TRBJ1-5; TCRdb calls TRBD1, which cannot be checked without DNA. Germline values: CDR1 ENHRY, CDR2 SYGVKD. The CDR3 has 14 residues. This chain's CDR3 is CAISETGVGQPQHF.

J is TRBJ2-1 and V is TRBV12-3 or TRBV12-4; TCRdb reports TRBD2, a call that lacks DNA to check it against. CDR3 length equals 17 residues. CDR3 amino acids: CASSPRGEASSRRKQFF.

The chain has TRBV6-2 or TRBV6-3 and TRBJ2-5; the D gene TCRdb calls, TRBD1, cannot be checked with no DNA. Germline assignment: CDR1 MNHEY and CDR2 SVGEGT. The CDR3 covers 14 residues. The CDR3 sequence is CASTLTGIQETQYF.

CDR3: CASSVGGRALGEQFF. The chain joins TRBV9 to TRBJ2-1; the TCRdb D gene call, TRBD2, has no DNA to confirm it. From germline, CDR1 is SGDLS and CDR2 YYNGEE. The CDR3 totals 15 residues. Together with reference TRBV9 and TRBJ2-1, the CDR3 gives the full variable domain: DSGVTQTPKHLITATGQRVTLRCSPRSGDLSVYWYQQSLDQGLQFLIQYYNGEERAKGNILERFSAQQFPDLHSELNLSSLELGDSALYFCASSVGGRALGEQFFGPGTRLTVL.

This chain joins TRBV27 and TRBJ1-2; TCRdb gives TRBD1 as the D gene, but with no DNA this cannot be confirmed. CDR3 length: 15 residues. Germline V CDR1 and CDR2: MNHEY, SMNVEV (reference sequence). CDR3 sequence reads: CASRLADRGNYGYTF.

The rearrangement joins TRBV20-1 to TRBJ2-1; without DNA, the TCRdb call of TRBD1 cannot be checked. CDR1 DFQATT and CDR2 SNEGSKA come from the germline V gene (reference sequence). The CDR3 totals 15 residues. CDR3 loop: CSARGAGGLYNEQFF.